Detailed here is one T cell receptor (beta chain). Its antigen remains unidentified. The sample holds other DNA sequences that translate to the same CDR3. The entry originates in a study of shared clonotypes between healthy human individuals. Study details: For every donor, three CD4 naive, three CD4 memory, two CD8 naive and one CD8 memory plates were used. Study outcomes and limitations: Rarefaction curves obtained for sorted subsets showed sequencing incomplete despite large depth.

Sorted-subset replicate PCR reactions contained 150 to 200 ng DNA, corresponding to some 30,000 T cell genomes. The data were produced by immunoSEQ multiplex PCR, yet TCRdb's version contains in-frame clones alone and is incomplete. The sample lists roughly 2,500,000 clones, 90% to 95% seen once, with more than 0.35% in the top ten. Germline assignment: CDR1 WNHNN and CDR2 SYGVQD (reference sequence). The CDR3 runs 13 residues. Deletions cut 4 bases from V and 1 base from J, with 6 bases between. The rearrangement uses TRBV10-1 and TRBJ2-3; D tentatively reads TRBD1 or TRBD2 (5 bases each). The sample comprised naive CD4+ T cells from PBMCs. The subset: CD45RA+ positively selected. This TCR was sampled from a man aged 18 to 35 in good health. Some clones in this sample may be carry-over from other donors' samples. The CDR3 loop is CASSGGGTDTQYF. The CDR3 nucleotides are TGCGCCAGCAGTGGAGGGGGCACAGATACGCAGTATTTT.